A selection of T cell receptor beta chains follows, all from one sample in a study of blood T cells in healthy people across ages. TCRdb re-derived calls from the 5' RACE reads in MiXCR, one entry per CDR3 protein. The sample records roughly 790,000 distinct CDR3 sequences, around 40% being singletons. Sequences were obtained from blood. The receptors derive from a woman aged 60 to 75 in good health. The CDR3 runs from the conserved cysteine through the conserved F or W. The D gene is left open where the match is weak. Not every row has a clone size; where given, it reads once, few, many or a size class.

j_call: TRBJ2-1
v_call: TRBV20-1
d_call: TRBD2
clone_size: .
cdr3_aa: CSAPGTSDNEQFF
cdr3_nt: TGCAGTGCCCCCGGGACTAGCGACAATGAGCAGTTCTTC

j_call: TRBJ2-2
v_call: TRBV29-1
d_call: TRBD1
clone_size: .
cdr3_aa: CSVGGTGMSSAGELFF
cdr3_nt: TGCAGCGTTGGAGGGACAGGGATGTCTAGTGCCGGGGAGCTGTTTTTT

j_call: TRBJ2-7
v_call: TRBV6-2/TRBV6-3
d_call: .
clone_size: few
cdr3_aa: CASTARTRLYEQYF
cdr3_nt: TGTGCCAGCACCGCCCGGACAAGGTTGTACGAGCAGTACTTC

j_call: TRBJ2-5
v_call: TRBV6-2/TRBV6-3
d_call: TRBD2
clone_size: few
cdr3_aa: CAGRGSGLYNEQYF
cdr3_nt: TGTGCCGGCCGGGGTAGCGGGCTCTACAATGAGCAGTACTTC

j_call: TRBJ2-4
v_call: TRBV10-3
d_call: TRBD1
clone_size: many
cdr3_aa: CAISADRAPLPNIQYF
cdr3_nt: TGTGCCATCAGTGCAGACAGGGCACCCCTGCCGAACATTCAGTACTTC

j_call: TRBJ2-7
v_call: TRBV4-1
d_call: .
clone_size: .
cdr3_aa: CASSQAGTDSYEQYF
cdr3_nt: TGCGCCAGCAGCCAAGCGGGGACCGATTCCTACGAGCAGTACTTC

j_call: TRBJ1-5
v_call: TRBV7-2
d_call: .
clone_size: .
cdr3_aa: CASSSPKSNQPQHF
cdr3_nt: TGTGCCAGCAGCTCTCCGAAGAGCAATCAGCCCCAGCATTTT

j_call: TRBJ2-7
v_call: TRBV4-2
d_call: .
clone_size: .
cdr3_aa: CASSQDLPSRLNEQYF
cdr3_nt: TGTGCCAGCAGCCAAGATCTTCCCAGCCGACTTAATGAGCAGTACTTC

j_call: TRBJ1-2
v_call: TRBV29-1
d_call: .
clone_size: few
cdr3_aa: CSVADSLKDTF
cdr3_nt: TGCAGCGTCGCAGACAGCCTCAAAGACACCTTC

j_call: TRBJ2-2
v_call: TRBV7-8
d_call: .
clone_size: .
cdr3_aa: CASSSTGKGELFF
cdr3_nt: TGTGCCAGCAGCTCTACAGGGAAGGGGGAGCTGTTTTTT

j_call: TRBJ2-3
v_call: TRBV15
d_call: TRBD2
clone_size: few
cdr3_aa: CATSRDTSGGTDTQYF
cdr3_nt: TGTGCCACCAGCAGAGATACTAGCGGGGGTACAGATACGCAGTATTTT

j_call: TRBJ2-3
v_call: TRBV10-3
d_call: TRBD2
clone_size: .
cdr3_aa: CAINSGVSTDTQYF
cdr3_nt: TGTGCCATCAATAGCGGGGTTAGCACAGATACGCAGTATTTT

j_call: TRBJ2-1
v_call: TRBV6-2/TRBV6-3
d_call: .
clone_size: .
cdr3_aa: CASTLDIQLNEQFF
cdr3_nt: TGTGCCAGCACCTTGGACATACAACTCAATGAGCAGTTCTTC

j_call: TRBJ2-7
v_call: TRBV12-3/TRBV12-4
d_call: .
clone_size: .
cdr3_aa: CASERSPGEQYF
cdr3_nt: TGTGCCAGCGAACGATCCCCGGGAGAGCAGTACTTC

j_call: TRBJ1-1
v_call: TRBV10-3
d_call: .
clone_size: .
cdr3_aa: CAISDRGGRGTEAFF
cdr3_nt: TGTGCCATCAGTGATAGGGGGGGCCGGGGGACTGAAGCTTTCTTT

j_call: TRBJ2-2
v_call: TRBV7-3
d_call: .
clone_size: .
cdr3_aa: CASSFSSEITGELFF
cdr3_nt: TGTGCCAGCAGCTTTAGTAGTGAGATCACCGGGGAGCTGTTTTTT

j_call: TRBJ2-1
v_call: TRBV29-1
d_call: .
clone_size: many
cdr3_aa: CSVEDGGINEQFF
cdr3_nt: TGCAGCGTTGAAGACGGAGGGATCAATGAGCAGTTCTTC

j_call: TRBJ2-5
v_call: TRBV7-2
d_call: .
clone_size: .
cdr3_aa: CASSLSWGRQETQYF
cdr3_nt: TGTGCCAGCAGCCTTAGCTGGGGACGACAAGAGACCCAGTACTTC

j_call: TRBJ2-3
v_call: TRBV6-2/TRBV6-3
d_call: .
clone_size: few
cdr3_aa: CASTQPPDTQYF
cdr3_nt: TGTGCCAGCACCCAGCCCCCTGATACGCAGTATTTT

j_call: TRBJ2-1
v_call: TRBV29-1
d_call: .
clone_size: few
cdr3_aa: CSVEGGAREQFF
cdr3_nt: TGCAGCGTTGAAGGGGGGGCACGTGAGCAGTTCTTC

j_call: TRBJ2-7
v_call: TRBV7-2
d_call: TRBD2
clone_size: .
cdr3_aa: CASSLAGTNVNEQYF
cdr3_nt: TGTGCCAGCAGCTTAGCCGGGACTAACGTCAACGAGCAGTACTTC

j_call: TRBJ1-2
v_call: TRBV2
d_call: TRBD1
clone_size: many
cdr3_aa: CASRERGQNYGYTF
cdr3_nt: TGTGCCAGCCGAGAAAGGGGACAGAACTATGGCTACACCTTC

j_call: TRBJ2-5
v_call: TRBV24-1
d_call: .
clone_size: once
cdr3_aa: CATSDSRPTNEQYF
cdr3_nt: TGTGCCACCAGTGATTCACGACCTACGAATGAGCAGTACTTC

j_call: TRBJ2-7
v_call: TRBV6-2/TRBV6-3
d_call: TRBD2
clone_size: many
cdr3_aa: CASRRLAGLNEQYF
cdr3_nt: TGTGCCAGCAGAAGACTAGCGGGGTTGAACGAGCAGTACTTC